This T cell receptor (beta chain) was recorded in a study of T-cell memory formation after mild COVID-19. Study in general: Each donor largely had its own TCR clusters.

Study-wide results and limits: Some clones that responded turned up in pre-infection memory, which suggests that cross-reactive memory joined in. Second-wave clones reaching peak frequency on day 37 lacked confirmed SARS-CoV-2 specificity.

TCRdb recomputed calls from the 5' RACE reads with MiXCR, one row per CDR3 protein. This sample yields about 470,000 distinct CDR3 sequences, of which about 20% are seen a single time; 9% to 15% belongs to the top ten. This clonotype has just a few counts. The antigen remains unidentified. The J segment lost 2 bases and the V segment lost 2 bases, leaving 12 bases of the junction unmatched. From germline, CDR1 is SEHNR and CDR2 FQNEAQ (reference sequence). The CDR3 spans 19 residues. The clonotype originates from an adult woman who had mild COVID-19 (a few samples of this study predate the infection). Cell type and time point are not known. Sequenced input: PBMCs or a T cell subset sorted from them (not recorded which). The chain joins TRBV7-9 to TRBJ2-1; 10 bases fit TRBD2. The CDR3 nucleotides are TGTGCCAGCAGCTTAAACCCCAGCGGGAGGGTGGGCACCTACAATGAGCAGTTCTTC. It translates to CASSLNPSGRVGTYNEQFF.